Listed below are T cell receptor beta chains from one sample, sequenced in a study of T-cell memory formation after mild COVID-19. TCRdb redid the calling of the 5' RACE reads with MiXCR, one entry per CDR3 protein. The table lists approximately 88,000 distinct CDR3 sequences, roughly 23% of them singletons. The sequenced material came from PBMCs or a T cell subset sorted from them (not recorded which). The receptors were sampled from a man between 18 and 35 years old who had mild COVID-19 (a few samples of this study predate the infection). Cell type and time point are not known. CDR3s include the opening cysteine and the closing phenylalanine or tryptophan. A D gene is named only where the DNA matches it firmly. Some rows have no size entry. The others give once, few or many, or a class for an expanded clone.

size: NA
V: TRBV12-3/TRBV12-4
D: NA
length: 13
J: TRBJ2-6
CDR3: CASTSSGANVLTF
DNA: TGTGCCAGCACTAGCTCTGGGGCCAACGTCCTGACTTTC

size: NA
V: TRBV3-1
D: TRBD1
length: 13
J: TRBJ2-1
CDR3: CASSQAGGNEQFF
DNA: TGTGCCAGCAGCCAGGCAGGGGGCAATGAGCAGTTCTTC

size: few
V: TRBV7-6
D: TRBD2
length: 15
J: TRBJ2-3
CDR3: CASTDSGGRTDTQYF
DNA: TGTGCCAGCACCGACTCGGGGGGGCGCACAGATACGCAGTATTTT

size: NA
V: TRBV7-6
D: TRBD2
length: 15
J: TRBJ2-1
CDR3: CASQLSGGRYNEQFF
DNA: TGTGCCAGCCAACTATCGGGGGGGAGATACAATGAGCAGTTCTTC

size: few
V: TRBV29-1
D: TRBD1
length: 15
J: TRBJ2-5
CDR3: CSVEYQGAYQETQYF
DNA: TGCAGCGTTGAATACCAGGGGGCGTACCAAGAGACCCAGTACTTC

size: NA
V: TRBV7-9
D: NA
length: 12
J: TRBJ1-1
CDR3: CASSPGSAEAFF
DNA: TGTGCCAGCAGCCCCGGATCGGCTGAAGCTTTCTTT

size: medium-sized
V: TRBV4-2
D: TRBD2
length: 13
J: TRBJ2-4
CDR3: CASSPGTSGIIYF
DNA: TGTGCCAGCAGCCCGGGGACTAGTGGAATAATATACTTC

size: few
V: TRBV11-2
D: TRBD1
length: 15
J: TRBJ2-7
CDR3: CASSPVRDSPYEQYF
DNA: TGTGCCAGCAGCCCGGTTCGGGACAGCCCCTACGAGCAGTACTTC

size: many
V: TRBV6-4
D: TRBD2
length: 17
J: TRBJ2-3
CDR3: CASSRTSGGAGTDTQYF
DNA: TGTGCCAGCAGCCGGACTAGCGGGGGGGCAGGCACAGATACGCAGTATTTT

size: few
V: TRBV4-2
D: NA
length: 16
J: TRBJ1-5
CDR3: CASSQRQAGEGQPQHF
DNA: TGTGCCAGCAGCCAAAGGCAGGCAGGGGAGGGTCAGCCCCAGCATTTT

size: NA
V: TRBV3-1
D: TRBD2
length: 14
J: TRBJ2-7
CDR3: CASSPGLAGREQYF
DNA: TGTGCCAGCAGCCCTGGACTAGCGGGGAGGGAGCAGTACTTC

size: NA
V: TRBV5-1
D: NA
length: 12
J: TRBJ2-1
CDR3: CASSLERSEQFF
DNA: TGCGCCAGCAGCTTGGAACGATCTGAGCAGTTCTTC

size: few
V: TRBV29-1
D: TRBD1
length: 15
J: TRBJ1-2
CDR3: CSVPVSGTGAFGYTF
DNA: TGCAGCGTTCCGGTATCCGGGACAGGGGCCTTTGGCTACACCTTC

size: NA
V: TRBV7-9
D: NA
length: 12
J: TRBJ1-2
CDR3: CASSLAPDGYTF
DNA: TGTGCCAGCAGCTTAGCCCCGGATGGCTACACCTTC

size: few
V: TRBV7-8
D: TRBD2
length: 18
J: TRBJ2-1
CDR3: CASSLPRGGASTYNEQFF
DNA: TGTGCCAGCAGCTTACCCCGCGGGGGGGCCAGTACTTACAATGAGCAGTTCTTC

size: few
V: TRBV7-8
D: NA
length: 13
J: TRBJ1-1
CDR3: CASSAKQGPEAFF
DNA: TGTGCCAGCAGCGCCAAACAGGGCCCTGAAGCTTTCTTT

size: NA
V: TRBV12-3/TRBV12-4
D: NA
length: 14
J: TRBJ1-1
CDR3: CASSLRPLGTEAFF
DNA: TGTGCCAGCAGTTTACGGCCACTGGGCACTGAAGCTTTCTTT

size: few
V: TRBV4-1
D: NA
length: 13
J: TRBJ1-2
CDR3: CASSQTGTYGYTF
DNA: TGCGCCAGCAGCCAAACAGGGACCTATGGCTACACCTTC

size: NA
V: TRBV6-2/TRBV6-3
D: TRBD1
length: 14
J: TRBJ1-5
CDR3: CASSDRGAEQPQHF
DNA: TGTGCCAGCAGTGACAGGGGGGCAGAGCAGCCCCAGCATTTT

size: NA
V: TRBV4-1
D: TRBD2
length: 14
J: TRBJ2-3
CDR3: CASSHDGTTDTQYF
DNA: TGCGCCAGCAGCCACGACGGGACTACTGATACGCAGTATTTT

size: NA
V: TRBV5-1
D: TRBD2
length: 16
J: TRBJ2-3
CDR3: CASSLFSSGATDTQYF
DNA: TGCGCCAGCAGCTTGTTCTCTAGCGGGGCTACAGATACGCAGTATTTT

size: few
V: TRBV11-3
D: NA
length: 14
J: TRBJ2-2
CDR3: CASRNRDTTGELFF
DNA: TGTGCCAGCAGAAACCGGGACACCACCGGGGAGCTGTTTTTT

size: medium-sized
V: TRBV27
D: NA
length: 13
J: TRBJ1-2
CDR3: CASSLSDGYGYTF
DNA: TGTGCCAGCAGTTTATCTGACGGCTATGGCTACACCTTC

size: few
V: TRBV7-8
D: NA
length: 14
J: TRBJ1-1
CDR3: CASSLDGWDTEAFF
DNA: TGTGCCAGCAGCTTAGATGGCTGGGACACTGAAGCTTTCTTT

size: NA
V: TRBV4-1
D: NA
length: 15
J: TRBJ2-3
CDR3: CASSPRWVSTDTQYF
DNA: TGCGCCAGCAGCCCAAGGTGGGTCAGCACAGATACGCAGTATTTT

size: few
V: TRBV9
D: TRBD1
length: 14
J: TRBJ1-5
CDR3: CASSAGTGGQPQHF
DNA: TGTGCCAGCAGCGCAGGGACAGGTGGTCAGCCCCAGCATTTT

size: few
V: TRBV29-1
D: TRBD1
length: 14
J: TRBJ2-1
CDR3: CSVGGTGTYNEQFF
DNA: TGCAGCGTGGGAGGGACAGGGACCTACAATGAGCAGTTCTTC

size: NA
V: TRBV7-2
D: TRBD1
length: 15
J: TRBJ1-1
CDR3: CASSFTGVFVTEAFF
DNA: TGTGCCAGCAGCTTTACAGGGGTTTTTGTCACTGAAGCTTTCTTT

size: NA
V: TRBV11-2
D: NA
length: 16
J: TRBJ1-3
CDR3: CASRLGPAPSGNTIYF
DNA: TGTGCCAGCAGGCTTGGGCCGGCGCCCTCTGGAAACACCATATATTTT

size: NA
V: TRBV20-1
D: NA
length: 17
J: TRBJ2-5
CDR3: CSARDQTPGLGGETQYF
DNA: TGCAGTGCTAGAGATCAGACTCCGGGCCTGGGCGGAGAGACCCAGTACTTC

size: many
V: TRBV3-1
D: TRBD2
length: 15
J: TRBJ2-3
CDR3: CASSPSGGPTDTQYF
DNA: TGTGCCAGCAGCCCTAGCGGGGGTCCCACAGATACGCAGTATTTT

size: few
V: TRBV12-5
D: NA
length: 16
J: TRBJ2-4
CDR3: CASGSMSPLAKNIQYF
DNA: TGTGCTAGTGGTTCGATGTCGCCTCTAGCCAAAAACATTCAGTACTTC

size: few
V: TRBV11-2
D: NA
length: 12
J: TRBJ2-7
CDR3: CASTTGMYEQYF
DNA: TGTGCCAGCACCACAGGGATGTACGAGCAGTACTTC

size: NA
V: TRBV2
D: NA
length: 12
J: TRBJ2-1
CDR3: CASSWDINEQFF
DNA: TGTGCCAGCAGTTGGGACATCAATGAGCAGTTCTTC

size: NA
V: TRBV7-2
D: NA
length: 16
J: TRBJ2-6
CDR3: CASSPQGRSGANVLTF
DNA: TGTGCCAGCAGCCCACAGGGACGGTCTGGGGCCAACGTCCTGACTTTC

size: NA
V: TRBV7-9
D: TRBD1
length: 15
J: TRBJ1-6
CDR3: CASSVPGQVGRPLHF
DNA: TGTGCCAGCAGCGTTCCGGGACAGGTTGGAAGGCCCCTCCACTTT

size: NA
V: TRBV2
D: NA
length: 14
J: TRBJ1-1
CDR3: CASSAQQGAAEAFF
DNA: TGTGCCAGCAGTGCACAACAGGGTGCCGCTGAAGCTTTCTTT

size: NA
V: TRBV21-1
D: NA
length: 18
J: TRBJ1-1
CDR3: CASSKARGWGQKNTEAFF
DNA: TGTGCCAGCAGCAAAGCGCGCGGGTGGGGCCAGAAGAACACTGAAGCTTTCTTT

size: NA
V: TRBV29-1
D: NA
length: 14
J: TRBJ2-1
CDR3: CSVESRGSYNEQFF
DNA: TGCAGCGTTGAATCCCGAGGGTCCTACAATGAGCAGTTCTTC

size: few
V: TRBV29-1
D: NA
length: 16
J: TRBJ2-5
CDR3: CSVEDQRARGQETQYF
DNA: TGCAGCGTTGAAGATCAGCGGGCCAGGGGACAAGAGACCCAGTACTTC

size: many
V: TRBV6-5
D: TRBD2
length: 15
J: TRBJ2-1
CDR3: CASSYTGGSYNEQFF
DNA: TGTGCCAGCAGTTATACCGGGGGGAGCTACAATGAGCAGTTCTTC

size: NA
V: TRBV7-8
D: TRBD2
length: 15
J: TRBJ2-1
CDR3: CASTILSGTDNEQFF
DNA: TGTGCCAGCACCATACTTAGCGGGACCGACAATGAGCAGTTCTTC

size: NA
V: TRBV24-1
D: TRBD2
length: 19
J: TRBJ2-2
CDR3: CATSDSDLAGGPYGGELFF
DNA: TGTGCCACCAGTGATTCCGACCTAGCGGGGGGGCCATACGGAGGGGAGCTGTTTTTT

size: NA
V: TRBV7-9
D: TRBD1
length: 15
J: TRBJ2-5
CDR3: CASSSTTYRGETQYF
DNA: TGTGCCAGCAGCTCCACAACGTACAGGGGTGAGACCCAGTACTTC

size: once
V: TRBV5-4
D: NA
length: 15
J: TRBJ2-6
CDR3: CASSLQVSGANVLTF
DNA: TGTGCCAGCAGCTTGCAAGTCTCTGGGGCCAACGTCCTGACTTTC

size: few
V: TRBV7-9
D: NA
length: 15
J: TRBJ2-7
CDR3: CASSPAVGGSYEQYF
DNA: TGTGCCAGCAGCCCGGCGGTGGGGGGCTCCTACGAGCAGTACTTC

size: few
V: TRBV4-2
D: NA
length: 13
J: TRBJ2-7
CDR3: CASSPRGTYEQYF
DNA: TGTGCCAGCAGCCCGAGGGGGACCTACGAGCAGTACTTC

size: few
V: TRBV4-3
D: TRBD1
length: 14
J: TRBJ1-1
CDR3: CASSRDRVGTEAFF
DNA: TGCGCCAGCAGTCGCGACAGGGTGGGGACTGAAGCTTTCTTT

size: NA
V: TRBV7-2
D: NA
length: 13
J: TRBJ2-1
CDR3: CASSLGSDNEQFF
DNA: TGTGCCAGCAGCTTAGGCAGCGACAATGAGCAGTTCTTC

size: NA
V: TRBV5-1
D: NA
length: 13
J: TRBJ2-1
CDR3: CASFDHPNDEQFF
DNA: TGCGCCAGCTTCGACCACCCAAACGATGAGCAGTTCTTC

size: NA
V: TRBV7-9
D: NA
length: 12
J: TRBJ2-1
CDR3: CASSLDFGEQFF
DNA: TGTGCCAGCAGCTTAGATTTCGGAGAGCAGTTCTTC

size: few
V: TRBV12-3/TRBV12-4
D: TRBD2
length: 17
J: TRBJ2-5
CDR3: CASSSGLAGGYQETQYF
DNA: TGTGCCAGCAGTTCAGGACTAGCGGGGGGATATCAAGAGACCCAGTACTTC